This T cell receptor (beta chain) appears in the sequencing data of a study of metastatic and nonmetastatic thyroid tumors. Study-level background: Where malignant and benign thyroid patients were concerned, repertoires were compared across blood and tumor or nodule tissue. Points from the study as a whole: In both blood and tumor samples, TCR beta diversity was reported significantly higher for malignant than benign nodules.

There are many counts of this clone. Its antigen is unidentified. Source study methods: A classifier for distant metastasis in papillary thyroid cancer was constructed using CDR3 differences observed across clinicopathological groups. TCRdb re-called the PCR reads via MiXCR. These V and J calls are TCRdb output, not the study's own analysis. The sample holds some 50,000 clones; roughly a fifth are singletons and the top ten take roughly 3.8%. No treatment of any kind had been given to any patient before thyroid surgery. Germline V gene sequence: CDR1 MNHEY, CDR2 SVGEGT. Trimming stripped 2 bases from V and 5 bases from J, with 16 bases between. CDR3 length equals 15 residues.

Source material: blood. The receptor was isolated from a male donor with papillary thyroid cancer or a benign thyroid nodule (not recorded which). Some clones in this sample may be carry-over from other donors' samples. V usage is TRBV6-2 or TRBV6-3 and J usage is TRBJ2-7, with D tentatively TRBD1 or TRBD2 (6 bases each). This chain's CDR3 is CASSYEGGANNEQYF. The CDR3, as DNA: TGTGCCAGCAGTTACGAGGGGGGCGCGAACAACGAGCAGTACTTC.